This T cell receptor beta chain was observed in a study of blood T cells in healthy people across ages. Germline values: CDR1 DFQATT, CDR2 SNEGSKA (reference sequence). V gave up 2 bases and J gave up 6 bases, with 20 bases separating them. The CDR3 totals 16 residues. A second about 6 to 12 cycle PCR used barcoded and J-beta primers. TCRdb called the 5' RACE reads again in MiXCR, with one record for every CDR3 protein. The sample lists roughly 700,000 distinct CDR3 sequences; about 30% were seen once. The table lists this clonotype with many counts. No antigen is known for it. Points from the study as a whole: Without sorted subsets, naive and antigen-experienced compartments could not be conclusively compared.

They isolated at least 6 million PBMCs from each sample. The TCR sequence derives from a woman older than 75 in good health. Source material: blood. The chain links TRBV20-1 to TRBJ2-1, with D perhaps matching TRBD1 or TRBD2 (6 bases each). CDR3 residues: CSARSSGPSGVNEQFF. The CDR3 DNA sequence: TGCAGTGCTAGATCCAGCGGGCCCTCAGGGGTCAATGAGCAGTTCTTC.